One T cell receptor (beta chain) is described in this entry. What it binds is unknown. TCRdb passed the reads through MiXCR, listing each CDR3 protein once. The table has a few hundred thousand distinct CDR3 sequences, over 35% seen once. Trimming shortened V by 5 bases and J by 0 bases, and 14 bases separated the two germline ends. Germline V gene sequence: CDR1 MDHEN, CDR2 SYDVKM. The CDR3 is 16 residues long. The sample originates from a study of T cell repertoires in cytomegalovirus infection. Findings and caveats of the study: CMV-specific TCR beta clonotypes restricted by HLA-C were the ones dominating the ex vivo response.

The TCR comes from a human donor in good health (CMV status not recorded). Some clones in this sample may be carry-over from other donors' samples. This specimen consisted of cultured PBMCs, obtained from culture after CMV antigen stimulation. V is TRBV28 and J is TRBJ1-3; weak D call: TRBD1 (5 bases). CDR3 in DNA: TGTGCCAGCAGTCGAGGGGCGGGCCCCTCTGGAAACACCATATATTTT. Its protein product is CASSRGAGPSGNTIYF.